The 11 T cell receptor beta chains presented below share a single source sample, sequenced in a study of T cell changes during pregnancy in multiple sclerosis. Profiled with immunoSEQ multiplex PCR; TCRdb holds only in-frame clones, not every one. The table lists around 95,000 clones, roughly 94% of them singletons. The source was peripheral blood, collected after pregnancy. These receptors were obtained from a female donor in good health, enrolled as a control in a pregnancy study.

The V call is TRBV15, the J call TRBJ1-2, with D uncertain. With 7 bases removed from V and 3 bases from J, the gap between germline ends came to 12 bases. Germline V CDR1 and CDR2: LNHNV, YYDKDF (reference sequence). This CDR3 comprises 13 residues. CDR3 sequence: CATTRGGDYGYTF. In DNA form, the CDR3 reads TGTGCCACCACGCGCGGAGGCGACTATGGCTACACCTTC.

The chain uses TRBV9 and TRBJ2-7, with 10 bases fitting TRBD2. V gave up 4 bases and J gave up 3 bases; unmatched junction bases: 4. Germline CDR1 SGDLS, CDR2 YYNGEE. CDR3 length equals 14 residues. The CDR3 DNA follows: TGTGCCAGCAGCCTCTCTAGCGGGAGCTACGAGCAGTACTTC. Its translation is CASSLSSGSYEQYF.

This sequence joins TRBV7-6 and TRBJ2-3; 9 bases agree with TRBD2. The CDR3 sequence is 15 residues long. CDR1 SGHVS and CDR2 FNYEAQ come from the germline V gene. V shed 5 bases, J shed 4 bases, and the junction held 7 bases outside the gene matches. The CDR3 region is CASSQIAGVADTQYF. As DNA, the CDR3 is TGTGCCAGCAGCCAGATAGCGGGAGTAGCAGATACGCAGTATTTT.

The chain combines TRBV5-1 with TRBJ2-1; 8 bases match TRBD2. V dropped 4 bases and J dropped 5; count of bases not matched to a gene: 2. The germline V gene has CDR1 SGHRS and CDR2 YFSETQ. CDR3 length equals 13 residues. The DNA of the CDR3 is TGCGCCAGCAGCCTGGGACTAGACAATGAGCAGTTCTTC. Translated, it gives CASSLGLDNEQFF.

This clone came up once. J is TRBJ2-1 and V is TRBV5-8; tentatively, D is TRBD2 (5 bases). With 2 bases removed from V and 3 bases from J, the gap between germline ends came to 12 bases. The germline V gene has CDR1 SGHTS and CDR2 YDEGEE. The CDR3 spans 15 residues. This CDR3 reads CASSFQTLGYNEQFF. In DNA form, the CDR3 reads TGTGCCAGCAGCTTTCAGACACTAGGCTACAATGAGCAGTTCTTC.

The V and J genes are TRBV10-3 and TRBJ1-1; TRBD1 agrees at 7 bases. The junction had 2 bases not matched to a gene; V was cut back by 6 bases and J by 1 base. Germline values: CDR1 ENHRY, CDR2 SYGVKD. The CDR3 is made up of 13 amino acids. CDR3 protein: CAIRGQPNTEAFF. Written as DNA, the CDR3 is TGTGCCATCAGGGGACAGCCGAACACTGAAGCTTTCTTT.

The V gene is TRBV16, the J gene TRBJ2-3; TRBD2 agrees at 10 bases. This CDR3 is 15 amino acids long. Germline CDR1 KGHSY, CDR2 FQNENV. Trimming took 1 base from V and 8 from J; bases not matched to a gene: 6. Here the CDR3 reads CASSQLYLAGATQYF. For the CDR3, the DNA is TGTGCCAGCAGCCAATTATATCTAGCGGGAGCTACGCAGTATTTT.

The rearrangement links TRBV29-1 to TRBJ2-1; 7 bases line up with TRBD2. Germline V gene data show CDR1 as SQVTM and CDR2 as ANQGSEA. After removal of 5 bases from V and 6 bases from J, the junction contained 4 bases not matched to a gene. This CDR3 is 12 amino acids long. CDR3 DNA sequence: TGCAGCGTTCGTCTAGCGGCCAATGAGCAGTTCTTC. Translated: CSVRLAANEQFF.

The gene calls are TRBV5-6 and TRBJ1-1; 7 bases are shared with TRBD1. V lost 1 base and J lost 4; bases outside the gene matches: 7. CDR3 length: 15 residues. Germline CDR1 SGHDT, CDR2 YYEEEE. In nucleotides, the CDR3 is TGTGCCAGCAGCTTGCGACAGGGTGGGAGCACTGAAGCTTTCTTT. It specifies CASSLRQGGSTEAFF. The whole variable domain, filled in from reference TRBV5-6 and TRBJ1-1, reads DAGVTQSPTHLIKTRGQQVTLRCSPKSGHDTVSWYQQALGQGPQFIFQYYEEEERQRGNFPDRFSGHQFPNYSSELNVNALLLGDSALYLCASSLRQGGSTEAFFGQGTRLTVV.

The chain joins TRBV6-5 to TRBJ2-7; 11 bases match TRBD1. Germline trimming cut 6 bases from V and 7 bases from J; bases unmatched to any gene: 5. The CDR3 is 13 amino acids. Per the germline V gene, CDR1 is MNHEY and CDR2 is SVGAGI. As DNA, the CDR3 is TGTGCCAGCAGAGGACAGGGGGCGGATGAGCAGTACTTC. It encodes CASRGQGADEQYF.

The rearrangement links TRBV29-1 to TRBJ2-1, with D perhaps matching TRBD2 (5 bases). The CDR3 loop spans 15 amino acids. The germline CDR1 and CDR2 sequences are SQVTM and ANQGSEA. Trimming pared 4 bases from V and 2 bases from J, leaving 15 bases between. CDR3 nucleotides: TGCAGCGTTGGTCGTGGCGGGTTAACCTACAATGAGCAGTTCTTC. It yields the protein CSVGRGGLTYNEQFF.